Shown below are 7 T cell receptor beta chains from a single sample sequenced in a study of identical twins' blood T cells. TCRdb called the 5' RACE reads again in MiXCR, with one record for every CDR3 protein. The data contain 350,000 to 400,000 distinct CDR3 sequences, roughly 31% of them singletons. The sample consisted of PBMCs. These receptors were obtained from a woman between 18 and 50 years old in good health.

This clonotype was seen repeatedly, ten times or more. V usage is TRBV29-1 and J usage is TRBJ1-1; maybe TRBD1 (6 bases). Germline V gives CDR1 SQVTM, CDR2 ANQGSEA. The CDR3 is made up of 12 amino acids. The V gene lost 5 bases and the J gene lost 4 bases, with 11 bases spanning the gap. Here the CDR3 reads CSVSEGGTEAFF. In DNA form, the CDR3 reads TGCAGCGTTAGCGAGGGGGGCACTGAAGCTTTCTTT. The whole variable domain, filled in from reference TRBV29-1 and TRBJ1-1, reads SAVISQKPSRDICQRGTSLTIQCQVDSQVTMMFWYRQQPGQSLTLIATANQGSEATYESGFVIDKFPISRPNLTFSTLTVSNMSPEDSSIYLCSVSEGGTEAFFGQGTRLTVV.

The V and J genes are TRBV20-1 and TRBJ2-1; 7 nucleotides match TRBD2. This CDR3 contains 18 residues. The V gene end was trimmed by 2 bases and the J gene end by 0 bases; junction bases not matched to a gene: 13. In germline, CDR1 is DFQATT, CDR2 SNEGSKA (reference sequence). CDR3 loop: CSARYRLGEGSSYNEQFF. The CDR3 DNA follows: TGCAGTGCTAGATATCGATTAGGGGAGGGAAGCTCCTACAATGAGCAGTTCTTC.

In nucleotides, the CDR3 is TGTGCCAGCAGTTTCAGGGACAGGGTTGTCCAGCCCCAGCATTTT. Translation: CASSFRDRVVQPQHF. V and J are TRBV28 and TRBJ1-5, with 9 bases that match TRBD1. The V gene end was trimmed by 3 bases and the J gene end by 7 bases; junction bases not matched to a gene: 7. This CDR3 contains 15 residues. Germline V CDR1 and CDR2: MDHEN, SYDVKM.

J is TRBJ1-6 and V is TRBV14; 8 positions match TRBD1. This CDR3 region has 15 residues. V lost 4 bases to trimming and J lost 9 bases; unmatched junction nucleotides: 8. CDR1 is SGHDN and CDR2 is FVKESK in the germline V gene. As DNA, the CDR3 is TGTGCCAGCAGCCTCACAGGGGGTGATGGTTCACCCCTCCACTTT. It translates to CASSLTGGDGSPLHF.

This rearrangement joins TRBV7-9 to TRBJ1-2; D may be TRBD1 (6 bases). There are 12 residues in the CDR3. Germline CDR1 is SEHNR and CDR2 is FQNEAQ (reference sequence). Trimming took 5 bases from V and 7 from J, leaving 11 bases between them. DNA for the CDR3: TGTGCCAGCAGCGTGTCACAGGGTGGCTACACCTTC. Encoded protein: CASSVSQGGYTF.

This sequence joins TRBV3-1 and TRBJ1-2; 7 bases match TRBD1. V lost 5 bases and J lost 4; bases outside the gene matches: 13. This CDR3 has 16 residues. Germline assignment: CDR1 LGHDT and CDR2 YNNKEL (reference sequence). CDR3 sequence reads: CASSSHVTGTVYGYTF. The CDR3 nucleotides are TGTGCCAGCAGCTCTCATGTGACAGGGACCGTCTATGGCTACACCTTC.

This sequence joins TRBV20-1 and TRBJ1-3, with D maybe TRBD1 (6 bases). This CDR3 is 12 amino acids long. Germline-derived CDR1 and CDR2 are DFQATT and SNEGSKA (reference sequence). Trimming removed 4 bases at V and 4 bases at J, with 8 bases between. This chain's CDR3 is CSAMRGGNTIYF. CDR3 in DNA: TGCAGTGCTATGAGGGGGGGAAACACCATATATTTT.